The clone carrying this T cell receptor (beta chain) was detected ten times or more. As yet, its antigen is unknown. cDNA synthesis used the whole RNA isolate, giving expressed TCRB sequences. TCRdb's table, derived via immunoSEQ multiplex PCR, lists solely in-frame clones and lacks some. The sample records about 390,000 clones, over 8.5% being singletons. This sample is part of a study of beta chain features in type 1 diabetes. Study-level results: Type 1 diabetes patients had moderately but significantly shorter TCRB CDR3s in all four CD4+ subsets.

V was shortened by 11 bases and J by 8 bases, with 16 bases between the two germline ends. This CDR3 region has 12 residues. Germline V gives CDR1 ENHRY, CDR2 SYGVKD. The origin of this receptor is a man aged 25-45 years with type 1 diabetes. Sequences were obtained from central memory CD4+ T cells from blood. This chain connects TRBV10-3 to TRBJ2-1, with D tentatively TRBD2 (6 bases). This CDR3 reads CAPPHGSDEQFF. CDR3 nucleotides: TGTGCCCCGCCTCACGGGAGCGATGAGCAGTTCTTC.